This is a list of T cell receptor beta chains from one sample in a study of T cells in Graves' hyperthyroidism and ophthalmopathy. One entry per CDR3 protein, called by TCRdb with MiXCR from the multiplex PCR reads. The repertoire consists of hundreds of thousands of distinct CDR3 sequences, with 12% to 15% occurring once and the leading ten covering about 9.4%. The sample taken for sequencing was blood. The receptors shown here come from a woman aged 18-35 years with Graves' hyperthyroidism. CDR3s include the opening cysteine and the closing phenylalanine or tryptophan. The D gene is left open where the match is weak. Part of the rows lack a size; the others show once, few, many or a class for expanded clones.

v_call	cdr3_length	d_call	clone_size	j_call	cdr3_aa	cdr3_nt
TRBV10-1	16	NA	few	TRBJ2-1	CASSEYEDPSYNEQFF	TGCGCCAGCAGTGAGTACGAGGACCCATCCTACAATGAGCAGTTCTTC
TRBV2	15	NA	many	TRBJ2-5	CASRETRGLGETQYF	TGTGCCAGCAGAGAAACGCGCGGATTGGGAGAGACCCAGTACTTC
TRBV3-1	14	TRBD2	many	TRBJ2-5	CASSPGLAWETQYF	TGTGCCAGCAGCCCGGGACTAGCGTGGGAGACCCAGTACTTC
TRBV7-9	16	TRBD2	many	TRBJ2-3	CASSFLGERDADTQYF	TGTGCCAGCAGCTTTCTGGGGGAGCGGGACGCAGATACGCAGTATTTT
TRBV6-1	15	NA	NA	TRBJ1-4	CASSLTGPLGGKLFF	TGTGCCAGCAGTCTTACGGGACCGCTAGGGGGGAAACTGTTTTTT
TRBV11-2	14	TRBD1	many	TRBJ2-3	CASSWGQSTDTQYF	TGTGCCAGCAGCTGGGGACAGTCCACAGATACGCAGTATTTT
TRBV12-3/TRBV12-4	16	NA	many	TRBJ1-5	CASSLRERPSNQPQHF	TGTGCCAGCAGTTTGAGGGAAAGACCCAGCAATCAGCCCCAGCATTTT
TRBV3-1	14	NA	many	TRBJ1-1	CASSLLAGPAEAFF	TGTGCCAGCAGCCTCCTCGCCGGGCCCGCTGAAGCTTTCTTT
TRBV7-2	16	TRBD1	many	TRBJ2-7	CASSLLLGQGTYEQYF	TGTGCCAGCAGCCTCCTCCTGGGACAGGGTACCTACGAGCAGTACTTC
TRBV20-1	14	NA	many	TRBJ2-5	CSARAPLGQETQYF	TGCAGTGCTAGAGCCCCCCTAGGACAAGAGACCCAGTACTTC
TRBV5-6	13	TRBD2	NA	TRBJ2-7	CASSGGLTYEQYF	TGTGCCAGCAGCGGGGGACTAACCTACGAGCAGTACTTC
TRBV18	14	NA	NA	TRBJ1-1	CAGSPRVQITEAFF	TGTGCCGGCTCACCACGTGTACAAATCACTGAAGCTTTCTTT
TRBV14	14	NA	few	TRBJ2-2	CASSQGWETGELFF	TGTGCCAGCAGTCAGGGTTGGGAAACCGGGGAGCTGTTTTTT
TRBV27	16	NA	NA	TRBJ2-2	CASSTYLQEHTGELFF	TGTGCCAGCAGCACATACCTACAGGAACACACCGGGGAGCTGTTTTTT
TRBV4-1	15	TRBD1	few	TRBJ2-7	CASSQGQGFSYEQYF	TGCGCCAGCAGCCAAGGACAGGGATTCTCCTACGAGCAGTACTTC
TRBV7-8	15	TRBD2	many	TRBJ2-1	CASSHTSGHYNEQFF	TGTGCCAGCAGCCATACTAGCGGTCATTACAATGAGCAGTTCTTC
TRBV6-2/TRBV6-3	12	NA	NA	TRBJ1-2	CASSYSDSGYTF	TGTGCCAGCAGTTACTCGGATTCGGGCTACACCTTC
TRBV20-1	12	NA	many	TRBJ2-5	CSARRGGETQYF	TGCAGTGCTCGCAGGGGGGGAGAGACCCAGTACTTC
TRBV2	13	NA	many	TRBJ1-1	CASSEQTNTEAFF	TGTGCCAGCAGTGAACAGACAAACACTGAAGCTTTCTTT
TRBV7-9	16	NA	NA	TRBJ2-1	CASIRGPVLLYNEQFF	TGTGCCAGCATAAGAGGGCCTGTGCTGTTGTACAATGAGCAGTTCTTC
TRBV7-2	14	TRBD2	many	TRBJ2-3	CASTLAGATDTQYF	TGTGCCAGCACGCTAGCGGGGGCCACAGATACGCAGTATTTT
TRBV11-1	14	NA	many	TRBJ2-2	CASSLSGSTGELFF	TGTGCCAGCAGCTTATCAGGGAGCACCGGGGAGCTGTTTTTT
TRBV15	19	TRBD2	many	TRBJ2-3	CATSRDLGTSGTSTDTQYF	TGTGCCACCAGCAGAGACCTGGGGACTAGCGGGACTAGCACAGATACGCAGTATTTT
TRBV7-9	14	NA	NA	TRBJ1-2	CASSLGSVNYGYTF	TGTGCCAGCAGCTTAGGATCAGTCAACTATGGCTACACCTTC
TRBV7-8	15	TRBD1	few	TRBJ1-2	CASSSGQVTGRGYTF	TGTGCCAGCAGCTCCGGACAGGTCACGGGGAGAGGCTACACCTTC
TRBV19	15	TRBD1	NA	TRBJ2-1	CASSTFRQGAGEQFF	TGTGCCAGTAGTACCTTCCGACAGGGGGCAGGTGAGCAGTTCTTC
TRBV9	13	NA	few	TRBJ2-2	CASSVVVTGELFF	TGTGCCAGCAGCGTAGTGGTCACCGGGGAGCTGTTTTTT
TRBV6-1	14	NA	many	TRBJ2-3	CASSLADPTDTQYF	TGTGCCAGCAGCCTGGCCGACCCCACAGATACGCAGTATTTT
TRBV28	15	NA	few	TRBJ2-7	CASRSIQSSLYEQYF	TGTGCCAGCAGATCCATTCAGTCCTCCCTTTACGAGCAGTACTTC
TRBV30	15	TRBD2	NA	TRBJ2-3	CAWSRSGTPTDTQYF	TGTGCCTGGAGTCGGAGCGGGACCCCCACAGATACGCAGTATTTT
TRBV30	13	TRBD1	NA	TRBJ1-2	CAWARDSVYGYTF	TGTGCCTGGGCTCGGGACAGCGTCTATGGCTACACCTTC
TRBV7-6	15	NA	few	TRBJ2-7	CASSLEGRRGSEQYF	TGTGCCAGCAGCTTAGAAGGACGAAGGGGCTCCGAGCAGTACTTC
TRBV28	16	TRBD2	NA	TRBJ2-1	CASSQNGLAGEDEQFF	TGTGCCAGCAGCCAAAATGGTCTAGCGGGAGAGGATGAGCAGTTCTTC
TRBV2	13	NA	many	TRBJ2-5	CASGHNGGETQYF	TGTGCCAGCGGGCACAATGGAGGAGAGACCCAGTACTTC
TRBV28	14	NA	NA	TRBJ2-5	CASRLKFRRGTQYF	TGTGCCAGCAGACTAAAGTTCCGGCGAGGGACCCAGTACTTC
TRBV19	18	TRBD1	NA	TRBJ1-2	CASSSVGTGWYGKDGYTF	TGTGCCAGTAGTTCCGTCGGGACAGGATGGTACGGGAAGGATGGCTACACCTTC
TRBV2	15	TRBD2	NA	TRBJ2-7	CASRPTLAGPSEQYF	TGTGCCAGCAGACCTACTCTAGCGGGACCGTCCGAGCAGTACTTC
TRBV6-1	17	NA	NA	TRBJ2-2	CASRFLTAVPSTGELFF	TGTGCCAGCAGGTTTTTGACCGCGGTGCCATCCACCGGGGAGCTGTTTTTT
TRBV20-1	16	TRBD1	many	TRBJ1-1	CSARDQSQGAVTEAFF	TGCAGTGCTAGAGACCAATCCCAGGGGGCGGTCACTGAAGCTTTCTTT
TRBV14	15	NA	NA	TRBJ2-7	CASSQGSQGAYEQYF	TGTGCCAGCAGCCAAGGGTCACAGGGAGCCTACGAGCAGTACTTC
TRBV7-9	13	TRBD1	many	TRBJ1-1	CASSSQGATEAFF	TGTGCCAGCAGCTCACAGGGGGCGACTGAAGCTTTCTTT
TRBV6-1	15	NA	NA	TRBJ2-5	CASANTGSIVETQYF	TGTGCCAGCGCCAACACCGGGAGTATCGTCGAGACCCAGTACTTC
TRBV14	15	TRBD2	few	TRBJ2-5	CASSQNSGRVETQYF	TGTGCCAGCAGCCAAAATAGCGGGAGAGTGGAGACCCAGTACTTC
TRBV11-1	12	NA	many	TRBJ2-7	CASSPDREAQYF	TGTGCCAGCAGTCCAGACAGGGAGGCGCAGTACTTC
TRBV6-5	18	TRBD1	few	TRBJ1-5	CASRAGTGGFLSNQPQHF	TGTGCCAGCAGGGCCGGGACAGGGGGCTTCTTGAGCAATCAGCCCCAGCATTTT
TRBV7-8	15	NA	NA	TRBJ1-3	CASSFLSGSGNTIYF	TGTGCCAGCAGCTTCCTGTCTGGCTCTGGAAACACCATATATTTT
TRBV6-2/TRBV6-3	14	NA	NA	TRBJ2-3	CASRRRAGADTQYF	TGTGCCAGCCGAAGGAGGGCCGGGGCAGATACGCAGTATTTT
TRBV6-5	20	NA	many	TRBJ2-7	CASSYFPPGLKIPGGDEQYF	TGTGCCAGCAGTTACTTTCCCCCCGGACTTAAAATACCCGGGGGCGACGAGCAGTACTTC
TRBV7-2	13	NA	NA	TRBJ1-1	CASSARMNTKAFF	TGTGCCAGCAGCGCCAGGATGAACACTAAAGCTTTCTTT
TRBV6-5	17	TRBD1	NA	TRBJ1-6	CASSYPDRGPYNSPLHF	TGTGCCAGCAGTTACCCAGACAGGGGCCCCTATAATTCACCCCTCCACTTT
TRBV6-5	14	TRBD2	NA	TRBJ2-1	CASSYSSGAGEQFF	TGTGCCAGCAGTTACTCCAGCGGGGCTGGGGAGCAGTTCTTC
TRBV7-9	14	TRBD2	many	TRBJ2-1	CASSFGGRGHEQFF	TGTGCCAGCAGCTTCGGGGGGAGGGGCCATGAGCAGTTCTTC
TRBV2	13	TRBD2	few	TRBJ2-5	CASSGLAGETQYF	TGTGCCAGCAGTGGACTAGCCGGGGAGACCCAGTACTTC
TRBV27	14	NA	NA	TRBJ2-7	CASSSMGIPYEQYF	TGTGCCAGCAGTTCCATGGGCATCCCCTACGAGCAGTACTTC
TRBV13	17	NA	NA	TRBJ2-6	CASSFGLGTSGANVLTF	TGTGCCAGCAGCTTTGGACTTGGGACTTCTGGGGCCAACGTCCTGACTTTC
TRBV3-1	16	NA	NA	TRBJ2-6	CASSRYGQLGANVLTF	TGTGCCAGCAGCCGATACGGACAGCTTGGGGCCAACGTCCTGACTTTC